These T cell receptor beta chains were read from a single sample in a study of blood T cell repertoires in COVID-19. The protocol was immunoSEQ multiplex PCR, while the TCRdb copy is restricted to in-frame clones and leaves out a portion. The sample has under 150,000 clones, 84% seen once. Material for sequencing was peripheral blood. The receptors stem from a woman aged 40-49 years with acute or convalescent COVID-19. The CDR3 runs from the conserved cysteine through the conserved F or W. The order of the fields is D gene, J gene, V gene, clone size, CDR3 protein, CDR3 DNA. The D gene is left open where the match is weak. The listing skips clone size in some rows; elsewhere it reads once, few, many or a size class.

D gene: TRBD2; J gene: TRBJ2-3; V gene: TRBV11-3; clone size: -; CDR3 protein: CASSPNSGAADTQYF; CDR3 DNA: TGTGCCAGCAGCCCTAACAGCGGGGCAGCAGATACGCAGTATTTT
D gene: -; J gene: TRBJ2-7; V gene: TRBV6-5; clone size: -; CDR3 protein: CASSLQGAYDEQYF; CDR3 DNA: TGTGCCAGCAGTTTACAGGGTGCCTACGACGAGCAGTACTTC
D gene: TRBD1; J gene: TRBJ1-1; V gene: TRBV7-9; clone size: -; CDR3 protein: CASSFPTTGENTEAFF; CDR3 DNA: TGTGCCAGCAGCTTTCCCACGACAGGGGAGAACACTGAAGCTTTCTTT
D gene: TRBD1; J gene: TRBJ2-7; V gene: TRBV6-5; clone size: -; CDR3 protein: CASRGLGQGHEQYF; CDR3 DNA: TGTGCCAGCAGAGGTCTTGGACAGGGCCACGAGCAGTACTTC
D gene: -; J gene: TRBJ1-1; V gene: TRBV2; clone size: -; CDR3 protein: CASTQGPNTEAFF; CDR3 DNA: TGTGCCAGCACTCAGGGCCCGAACACTGAAGCTTTCTTT
D gene: -; J gene: TRBJ1-1; V gene: TRBV19; clone size: -; CDR3 protein: CASSTLRTAEAFF; CDR3 DNA: TGTGCCAGTAGTACTCTCCGGACAGCTGAAGCTTTCTTT
D gene: -; J gene: TRBJ1-2; V gene: TRBV5-1; clone size: once; CDR3 protein: CASSAAPGDYGYTF; CDR3 DNA: TGCGCCAGCAGCGCCGCTCCGGGAGACTATGGCTACACCTTC
D gene: TRBD1; J gene: TRBJ2-7; V gene: TRBV5-1; clone size: -; CDR3 protein: CASSSGTGTEQYF; CDR3 DNA: TGCGCCAGCAGCTCCGGGACAGGGACCGAGCAGTACTTC
D gene: TRBD2; J gene: TRBJ2-1; V gene: TRBV3-1/TRBV3-2; clone size: -; CDR3 protein: CASSQGLADEQFF; CDR3 DNA: TGTGCCAGCAGCCAAGGTCTAGCGGATGAGCAGTTCTTC
D gene: TRBD1; J gene: TRBJ1-1; V gene: TRBV12-3/TRBV12-4; clone size: -; CDR3 protein: CASSWTGVAFF; CDR3 DNA: TGTGCCAGCAGCTGGACAGGGGTGGCTTTCTTT